Below, 3 T cell receptor beta chains from the same sample are listed, as sequenced in a study of T cells after yellow fever vaccination. MiXCR, run by TCRdb on the 5' RACE reads, gives a single entry per CDR3 protein. This table holds about 96,000 distinct CDR3 sequences, roughly 8.2% found once. The sample was CD8+ T cells not binding an NS4B(214-222) dextramer, sorted from PBMCs, taken roughly 14 days after the first yellow fever vaccination. The receptors were sampled from a man between 18 and 35 years old who received the YFV17D yellow fever vaccine.

The chain joins TRBV21-1 to TRBJ1-2; no DNA check was done on the table's D call, TRBD1. TRBV21-1 counts as a pseudogene. This CDR3 has 15 amino acids. This CDR3 reads CARIVLGGPHYGYTF. The CDR3 nucleotides read TGTGCCAGAATAGTGCTGGGGGGACCTCACTATGGCTACACCTTC.

This chain links TRBV6-2 or TRBV6-3 with TRBJ2-1; TRBD2 agrees at 14 bases. The CDR3 sequence is 14 residues long. V lost 10 bases, J lost 10 bases, and 9 bases stayed unmatched. Germline V gene lookup returns CDR1 MNHEY and CDR2 SVGEGT. The chain's CDR3 is CATETSGGAEEQFF. The CDR3 DNA is TGTGCCACGGAGACTAGCGGGGGGGCTGAGGAGCAGTTCTTC.

This clonotype showed up just a few times. This chain's CDR3 is CASSPGLGQGSAEAFF. CDR3 coding DNA: TGTGCCAGCAGTCCCGGACTCGGACAGGGATCCGCTGAAGCTTTCTTT. V is TRBV25-1 and J is TRBJ1-1; 8 bases align to TRBD1. The V gene end was trimmed by 5 bases and the J gene end by 6 bases; junction bases not matched to a gene: 14. Germline CDR1 and CDR2: MGHDK and SYGVNS. The CDR3 contains 16 residues.